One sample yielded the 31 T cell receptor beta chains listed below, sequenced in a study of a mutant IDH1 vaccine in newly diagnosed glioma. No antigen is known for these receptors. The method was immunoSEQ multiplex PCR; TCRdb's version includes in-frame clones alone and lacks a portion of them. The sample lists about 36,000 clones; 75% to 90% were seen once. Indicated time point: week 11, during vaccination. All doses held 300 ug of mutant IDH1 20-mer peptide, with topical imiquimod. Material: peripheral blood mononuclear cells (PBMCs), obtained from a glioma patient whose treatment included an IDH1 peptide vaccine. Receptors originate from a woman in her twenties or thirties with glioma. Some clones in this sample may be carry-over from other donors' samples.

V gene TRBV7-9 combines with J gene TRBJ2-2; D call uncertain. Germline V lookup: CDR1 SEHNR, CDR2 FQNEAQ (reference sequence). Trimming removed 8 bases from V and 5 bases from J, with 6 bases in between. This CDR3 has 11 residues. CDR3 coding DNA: TGTGCCAGCTGCCTGACCGGGGAGCTGTTTTTT. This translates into CASCLTGELFF.

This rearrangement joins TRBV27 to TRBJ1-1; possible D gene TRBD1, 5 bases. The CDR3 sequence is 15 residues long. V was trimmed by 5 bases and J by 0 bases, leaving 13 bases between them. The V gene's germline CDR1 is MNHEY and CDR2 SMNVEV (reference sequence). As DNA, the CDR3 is TGTGCCAGCAGTCCGGGACGGAATTTGAACACTGAAGCTTTCTTT. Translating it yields CASSPGRNLNTEAFF.

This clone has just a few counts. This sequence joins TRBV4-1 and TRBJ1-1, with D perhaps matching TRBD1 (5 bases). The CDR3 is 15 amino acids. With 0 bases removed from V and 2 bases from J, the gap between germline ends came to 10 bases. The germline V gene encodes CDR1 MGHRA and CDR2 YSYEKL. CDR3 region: CASSQDSGGNTEAFF. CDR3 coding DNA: TGCGCCAGCAGCCAAGATTCGGGGGGAAACACTGAAGCTTTCTTT.

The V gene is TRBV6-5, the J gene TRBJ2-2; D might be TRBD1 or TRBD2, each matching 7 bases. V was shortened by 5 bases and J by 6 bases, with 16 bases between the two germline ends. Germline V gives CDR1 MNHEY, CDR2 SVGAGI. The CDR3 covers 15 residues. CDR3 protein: CASSQGGGMAGELFF. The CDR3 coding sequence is TGTGCCAGCAGTCAGGGGGGAGGGATGGCCGGGGAGCTGTTTTTT.

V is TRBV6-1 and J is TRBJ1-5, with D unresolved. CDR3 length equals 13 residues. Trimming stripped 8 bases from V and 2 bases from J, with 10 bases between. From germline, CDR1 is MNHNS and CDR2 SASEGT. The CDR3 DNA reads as TGTGCCAGCCAGGAGGTGGGCAATCAGCCCCAGCATTTT. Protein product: CASQEVGNQPQHF.

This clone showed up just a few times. The CDR3 sequence: CASSFSGDSNQPQHF. The CDR3 bases are TGCGCCAGCAGCTTTTCAGGGGATAGCAATCAGCCCCAGCATTTT. The J gene is TRBJ1-5, the V gene TRBV5-1; D is possibly TRBD1 (6 bases). CDR1 and CDR2 from the germline V gene are SGHRS and YFSETQ. This CDR3 is built from 15 residues. V was trimmed by 2 bases and J by 0 bases, leaving 9 bases between them.

Written as DNA, the CDR3 is TGTGCCTGGAGTGGGGCCGGGGGCCCCGAGTACTTC. Residues: CAWSGAGGPEYF. This chain uses TRBV30 with TRBJ2-7; D is tentatively TRBD1 or TRBD2 (6 bases each). The CDR3 has 12 residues. Germline V gene lookup returns CDR1 GTSNPN and CDR2 SVGIG (reference sequence). Trimming stripped 1 base from V and 11 bases from J, with 15 bases between.

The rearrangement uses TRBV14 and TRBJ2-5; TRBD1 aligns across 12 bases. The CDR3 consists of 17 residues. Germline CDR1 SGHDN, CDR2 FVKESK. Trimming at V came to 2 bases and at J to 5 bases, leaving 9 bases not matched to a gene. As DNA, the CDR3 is TGTGCCAGCAGCCAACTCCCCGGGACAGGGGGCCGGGAGACCCAGTACTTC. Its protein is CASSQLPGTGGRETQYF.

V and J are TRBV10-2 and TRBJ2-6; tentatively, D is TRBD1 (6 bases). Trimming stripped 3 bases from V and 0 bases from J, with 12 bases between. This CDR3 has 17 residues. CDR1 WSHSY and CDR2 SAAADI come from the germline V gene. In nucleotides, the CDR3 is TGCGCCAGCAGTGATACAGGGATAAACTCTGGGGCCAACGTCCTGACTTTC. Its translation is CASSDTGINSGANVLTF.

The CDR3 loop reads CASSLEARGSSYNEQFF. In DNA, the CDR3 is TGTGCCAGCAGCTTAGAGGCGAGGGGATCCTCCTACAATGAGCAGTTCTTC. V usage is TRBV7-2 and J usage is TRBJ2-1; tentatively, D is TRBD1 or TRBD2 (5 bases each). The CDR3 totals 17 residues. In germline, CDR1 is SGHTA, CDR2 FQGNSA. The V gene lost 1 base and the J gene lost 0 bases, with 13 bases spanning the gap. Based on the CDR3 plus reference TRBV7-2 and TRBJ2-1, the full variable domain is GAGVSQSPSNKVTEKGKDVELRCDPISGHTALYWYRQSLGQGLEFLIYFQGNSAPDKSGLPSDRFSAERTGGSVSTLTIQRTQQEDSAVYLCASSLEARGSSYNEQFFGPGTRLTVL.

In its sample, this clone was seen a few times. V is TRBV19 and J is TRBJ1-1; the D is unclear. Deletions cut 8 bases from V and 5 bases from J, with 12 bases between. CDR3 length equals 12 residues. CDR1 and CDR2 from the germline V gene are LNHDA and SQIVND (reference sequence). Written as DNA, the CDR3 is TGTGCCAGTTCGGACCGTCCAACTGAAGCTTTCTTT. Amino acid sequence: CASSDRPTEAFF.

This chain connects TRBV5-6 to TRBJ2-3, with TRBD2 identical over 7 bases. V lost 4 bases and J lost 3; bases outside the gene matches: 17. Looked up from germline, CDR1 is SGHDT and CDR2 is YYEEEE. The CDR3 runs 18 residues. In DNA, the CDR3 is TGTGCCAGCAGCCTAACGGGCTCTCTGTGGGGGGGTACAGATACGCAGTATTTT. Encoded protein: CASSLTGSLWGGTDTQYF.

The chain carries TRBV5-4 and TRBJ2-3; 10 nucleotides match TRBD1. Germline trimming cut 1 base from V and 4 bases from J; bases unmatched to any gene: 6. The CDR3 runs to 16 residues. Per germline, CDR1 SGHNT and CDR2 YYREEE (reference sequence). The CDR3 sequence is CASSLKGGTGADTQYF. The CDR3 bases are TGTGCCAGCAGCTTGAAGGGGGGGACAGGGGCAGATACGCAGTATTTT.

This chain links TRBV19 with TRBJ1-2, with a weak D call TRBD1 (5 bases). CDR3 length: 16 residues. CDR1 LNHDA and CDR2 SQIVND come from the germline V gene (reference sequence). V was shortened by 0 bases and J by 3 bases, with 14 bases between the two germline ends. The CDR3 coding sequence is TGTGCCAGTAGTATAGACGACCCCAGGGAAGACTATGGCTACACCTTC. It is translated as CASSIDDPREDYGYTF.

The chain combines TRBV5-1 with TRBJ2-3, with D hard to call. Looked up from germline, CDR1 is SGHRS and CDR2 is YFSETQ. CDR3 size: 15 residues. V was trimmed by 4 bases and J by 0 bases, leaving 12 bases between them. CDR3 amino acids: CASSPSRYSTDTQYF. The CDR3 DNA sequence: TGCGCCAGCAGCCCAAGCCGATACAGCACAGATACGCAGTATTTT.

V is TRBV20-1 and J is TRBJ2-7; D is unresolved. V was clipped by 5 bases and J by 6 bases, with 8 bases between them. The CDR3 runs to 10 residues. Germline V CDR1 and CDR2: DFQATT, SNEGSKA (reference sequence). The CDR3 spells CSAARSEQYF. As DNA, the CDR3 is TGCAGTGCTGCCAGAAGCGAGCAGTACTTC.

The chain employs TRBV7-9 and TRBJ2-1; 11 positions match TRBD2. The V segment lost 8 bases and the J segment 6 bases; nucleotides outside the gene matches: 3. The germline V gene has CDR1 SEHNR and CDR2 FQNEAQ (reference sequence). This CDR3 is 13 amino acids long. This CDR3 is CASPGLAGNEQFF. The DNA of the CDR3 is TGTGCCAGCCCTGGACTAGCGGGCAATGAGCAGTTCTTC. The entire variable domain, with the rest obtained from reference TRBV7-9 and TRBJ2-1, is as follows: DTGVSQNPRHKITKRGQNVTFRCDPISEHNRLYWYRQTLGQGPEFLTYFQNEAQLEKSRLLSDRFSAERPKGSFSTLEIQRTEQGDSAMYLCASPGLAGNEQFFGPGTRLTVL.

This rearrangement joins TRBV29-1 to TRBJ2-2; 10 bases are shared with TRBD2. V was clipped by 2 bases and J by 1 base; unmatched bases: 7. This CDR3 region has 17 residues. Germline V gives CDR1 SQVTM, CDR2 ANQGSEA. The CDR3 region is CSVEISGLAVNTGELFF. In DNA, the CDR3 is TGCAGCGTTGAAATATCAGGACTAGCGGTGAACACCGGGGAGCTGTTTTTT.

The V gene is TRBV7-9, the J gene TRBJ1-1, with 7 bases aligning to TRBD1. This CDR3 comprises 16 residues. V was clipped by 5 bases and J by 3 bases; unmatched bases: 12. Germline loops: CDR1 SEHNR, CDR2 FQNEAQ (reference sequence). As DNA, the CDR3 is TGTGCCAGCAGCCCCCCGACAGGGTATATCGACACTGAAGCTTTCTTT. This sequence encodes CASSPPTGYIDTEAFF.

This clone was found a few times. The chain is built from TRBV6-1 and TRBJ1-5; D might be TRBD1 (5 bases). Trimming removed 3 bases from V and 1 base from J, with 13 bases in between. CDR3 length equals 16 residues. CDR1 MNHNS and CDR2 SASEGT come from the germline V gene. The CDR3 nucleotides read TGTGCCAGCAGTGAGATGGGACTTTTGAGCAATCAGCCCCAGCATTTT. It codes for CASSEMGLLSNQPQHF.

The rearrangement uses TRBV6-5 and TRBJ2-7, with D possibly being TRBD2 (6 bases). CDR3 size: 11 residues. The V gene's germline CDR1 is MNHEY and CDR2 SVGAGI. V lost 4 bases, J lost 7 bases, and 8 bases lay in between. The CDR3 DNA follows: TGTGCCAGCAGTTCCGGGGGAGAGCAGTACTTC. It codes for CASSSGGEQYF.

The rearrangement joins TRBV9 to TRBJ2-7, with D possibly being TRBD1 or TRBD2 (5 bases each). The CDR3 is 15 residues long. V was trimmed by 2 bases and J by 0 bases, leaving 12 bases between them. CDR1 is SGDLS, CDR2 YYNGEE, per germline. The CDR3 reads CASSVRSGTSYEQYF. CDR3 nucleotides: TGTGCCAGCAGCGTCCGATCCGGGACCTCCTACGAGCAGTACTTC.

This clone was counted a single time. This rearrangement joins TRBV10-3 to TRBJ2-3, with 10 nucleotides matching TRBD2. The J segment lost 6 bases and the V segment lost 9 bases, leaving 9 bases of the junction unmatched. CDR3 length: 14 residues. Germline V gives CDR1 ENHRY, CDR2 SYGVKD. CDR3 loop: CAIWSGRANDTQYF. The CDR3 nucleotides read TGTGCCATTTGGAGCGGGAGGGCCAACGATACGCAGTATTTT.

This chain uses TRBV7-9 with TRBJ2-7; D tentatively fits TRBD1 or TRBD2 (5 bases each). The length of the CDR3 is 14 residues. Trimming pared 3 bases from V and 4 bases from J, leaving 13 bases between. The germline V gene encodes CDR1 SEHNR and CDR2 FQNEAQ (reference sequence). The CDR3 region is CASSLTRGSYEQYF. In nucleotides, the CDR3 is TGTGCCAGCAGCTTGACACGGGGCTCTTACGAGCAGTACTTC.

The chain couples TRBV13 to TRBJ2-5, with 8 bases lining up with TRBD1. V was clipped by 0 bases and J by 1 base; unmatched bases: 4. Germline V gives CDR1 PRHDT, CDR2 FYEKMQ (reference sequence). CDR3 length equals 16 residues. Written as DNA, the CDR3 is TGTGCCAGCAGCTTAGGAGACAGGGGACTCCAAGAGACCCAGTACTTC. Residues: CASSLGDRGLQETQYF.

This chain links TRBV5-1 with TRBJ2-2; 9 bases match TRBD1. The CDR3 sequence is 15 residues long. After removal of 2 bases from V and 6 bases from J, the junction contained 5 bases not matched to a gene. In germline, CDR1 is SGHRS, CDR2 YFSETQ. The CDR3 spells CASSFGTGFAGELFF. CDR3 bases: TGCGCCAGCAGCTTCGGGACAGGGTTTGCCGGGGAGCTGTTTTTT.

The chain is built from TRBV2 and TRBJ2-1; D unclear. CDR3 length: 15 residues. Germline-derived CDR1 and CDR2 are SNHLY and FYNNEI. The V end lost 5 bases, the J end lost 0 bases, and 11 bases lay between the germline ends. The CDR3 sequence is CASSPDVFSYNEQFF. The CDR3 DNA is TGTGCCAGCAGTCCCGACGTATTCTCCTACAATGAGCAGTTCTTC. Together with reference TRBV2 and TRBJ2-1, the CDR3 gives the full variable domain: EPEVTQTPSHQVTQMGQEVILRCVPISNHLYFYWYRQILGQKVEFLVSFYNNEISEKSEIFDDQFSVERPDGSNFTLKIRSTKLEDSAMYFCASSPDVFSYNEQFFGPGTRLTVL.

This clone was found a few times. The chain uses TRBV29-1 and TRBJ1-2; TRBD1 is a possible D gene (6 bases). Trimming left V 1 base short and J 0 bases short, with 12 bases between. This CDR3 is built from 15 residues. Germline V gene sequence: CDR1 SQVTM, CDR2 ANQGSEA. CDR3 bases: TGCAGCGTTGAAGGGACAGAAATAACTAACTATGGCTACACCTTC. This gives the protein CSVEGTEITNYGYTF. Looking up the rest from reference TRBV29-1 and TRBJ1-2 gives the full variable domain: SAVISQKPSRDICQRGTSLTIQCQVDSQVTMMFWYRQQPGQSLTLIATANQGSEATYESGFVIDKFPISRPNLTFSTLTVSNMSPEDSSIYLCSVEGTEITNYGYTFGSGTRLTVV.

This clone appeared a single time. Here the CDR3 DNA reads TGTGCCAGCAGCTTTGGGACAGGGGGATACAATGAGCAGTTCTTC. This translates into CASSFGTGGYNEQFF. The chain recombines TRBV7-9 with TRBJ2-1, with 11 bases matching TRBD1. The CDR3 runs 15 residues. J gave up 4 bases and V 3 bases, and 2 bases lay outside the gene matches. Germline V gene lookup returns CDR1 SEHNR and CDR2 FQNEAQ (reference sequence).

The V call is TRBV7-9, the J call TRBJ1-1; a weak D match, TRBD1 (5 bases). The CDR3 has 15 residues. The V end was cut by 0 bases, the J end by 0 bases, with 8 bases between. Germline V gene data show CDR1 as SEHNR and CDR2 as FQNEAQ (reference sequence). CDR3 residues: CASSLATGVNTEAFF. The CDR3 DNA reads TGTGCCAGCAGCTTAGCAACAGGAGTGAACACTGAAGCTTTCTTT.

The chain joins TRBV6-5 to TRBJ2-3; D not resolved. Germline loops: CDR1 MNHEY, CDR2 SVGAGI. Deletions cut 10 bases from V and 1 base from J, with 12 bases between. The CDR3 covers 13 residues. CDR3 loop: CATCRAGTDTQYF. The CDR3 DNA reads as TGTGCCACCTGTAGGGCGGGCACAGATACGCAGTATTTT.